The next 3 T cell receptor beta chains were all read from a single sample in a study of regulatory T cells in long-lasting Graves disease. The authors built TCR beta libraries using iRepertoire HTBI primers and Arm-PCR of CDR3 regions. Each CDR3 protein is one row after TCRdb ran MiXCR on the multiplex PCR reads. The sample includes 420,000 or so distinct CDR3 sequences, roughly 17% of them seen just once. Sample time point: newly diagnosed GD, antithyroid drugs for less than 3 months. PBMC RNA served as the TCR library source. The sample also formed part of further work on T cells in Graves' hyperthyroidism and ophthalmopathy.

This material consisted of peripheral blood mononuclear cells (PBMCs), taken at new diagnosis, from a patient treated with antithyroid drugs. Receptors were obtained from a young woman with Graves disease.

This clonotype was detected many times. This sequence joins TRBV2 and TRBJ1-4; 7 nucleotides agree with TRBD1. Germline CDR1 is SNHLY and CDR2 is FYNNEI. The length of the CDR3 is 14 residues. The V segment lost 2 bases and the J segment 4 bases; nucleotides outside the gene matches: 1. CDR3 loop: CASSEQGGNEKLFF. The DNA of the CDR3 is TGTGCCAGCAGTGAACAGGGGGGTAATGAAAAACTGTTTTTT.

This clonotype was found a few times. The rearrangement uses TRBV5-6 and TRBJ1-5; D is possibly TRBD1 (6 bases). V lost 2 bases and J 6 bases, leaving 15 bases between the germline ends. Germline lookup yields CDR1 SGHDT and CDR2 YYEEEE. The CDR3 has 15 amino acids. CDR3 protein: CASSFSGEGSQPQHF. CDR3 coding DNA: TGTGCCAGCAGCTTTTCAGGGGAGGGGAGTCAGCCCCAGCATTTT.

This clonotype was detected ten times or more. The chain recombines TRBV12-3 or TRBV12-4 with TRBJ2-5; 9 nucleotides align to TRBD1. CDR3 length equals 16 residues. V shed 5 bases, J shed 3 bases, and the junction held 10 bases outside the gene matches. The CDR3, as DNA: TGTGCCAGCAGTCCCTTTCCGACAGGGGGGGAAGAGACCCAGTACTTC. Translating it yields CASSPFPTGGEETQYF.